This section outlines one T cell receptor (beta chain) sequence together with its context. Its antigen is unknown. PCR involved 60 Vbeta and 13 Jbeta primers. Here immunoSEQ multiplex PCR was the method, and the copy in TCRdb shows in-frame clones only, minus some. Of 200,000 to 250,000 clones in the sample, about 70% were seen once. The sample is drawn from a study of cytomegalovirus exposure and HLA in healthy donors. The CDR3 extends over 12 amino acids. Germline CDR1 and CDR2: MNHNS and SASEGT. V dropped 1 base and J dropped 11 bases, with 11 bases sitting between them. General study findings and limits: Researchers had no immune exposure information except CMV serostatus available.

J is TRBJ1-1 and V is TRBV6-1; a weak D match, TRBD1 (6 bases). The sequenced sample consisted of PBMCs. The sequence came from a woman under 40 in good health and CMV-seronegative. CDR3 bases: TGTGCCAGCAGTGAAGGGAGGGGGGGGGCTTTCTTT. This gives the protein CASSEGRGGAFF.